This TCR beta chain was sequenced for a study of blood T cell repertoires in COVID-19. TCRdb's copy holds only in-frame clones and misses some; the assay was immunoSEQ multiplex PCR. This sample has about 150,000 clones, with more than 70% found just once. Deletions cut 6 bases from V and 9 bases from J, with 18 bases between. Looked up from germline, CDR1 is MDHEN and CDR2 is SYDVKM. The CDR3 is made up of 14 amino acids. The chain uses TRBV28 and TRBJ1-5; no clear D. The receptor was derived from a man aged 45-65 years who had recovered from COVID-19. Sequencing was done on a sample of peripheral blood. CDR3 sequence reads: CASSPDTRAGPQHF. The CDR3 region has the DNA TGTGCCAGCAGCCCTGACACTCGCGCGGGGCCCCAGCATTTT.